These T cell receptor beta chains were read from a single sample in a study of T cell responses to AZD1222 COVID-19 vaccine. Sequencing used immunoSEQ multiplex PCR; TCRdb keeps in-frame clones, though not all of them. The table records 150,000 to 200,000 clones, around 90% of them present only once. The input for sequencing was peripheral blood, taken 28 days after the second AZD1222 dose. The receptors were gathered from an adult who received the AZD1222 COVID-19 vaccine. Each CDR3 is given with its conserved first and last residue. The order of the fields is clone size, CDR3 length, D gene, V gene, J gene, CDR3 protein, CDR3 DNA. A D gene is named only where the DNA matches it firmly. Expanded clones get a size class; other rows say once, few or many, or leave the size out.

clone_size: -
cdr3_length: 13
d_call: -
v_call: TRBV12-3/TRBV12-4
j_call: TRBJ2-3
cdr3_aa: CASSLRSPDTQYF
cdr3_nt: TGTGCCAGCAGTTTGCGTAGTCCAGATACGCAGTATTTT

clone_size: -
cdr3_length: 16
d_call: TRBD1
v_call: TRBV6-5
j_call: TRBJ1-2
cdr3_aa: CASSYSNQGTAFGYTF
cdr3_nt: TGTGCCAGCAGTTACTCGAATCAAGGGACAGCTTTCGGCTACACCTTC

clone_size: -
cdr3_length: 13
d_call: -
v_call: TRBV12-3/TRBV12-4
j_call: TRBJ1-2
cdr3_aa: CASSLMRKDGYTF
cdr3_nt: TGTGCCAGCAGTTTAATGAGAAAGGATGGCTACACCTTC

clone_size: -
cdr3_length: 13
d_call: -
v_call: TRBV30
j_call: TRBJ1-5
cdr3_aa: CAWSVRRGVPQHF
cdr3_nt: TGTGCCTGGAGTGTACGTCGGGGGGTGCCCCAGCATTTT

clone_size: -
cdr3_length: 14
d_call: TRBD1
v_call: TRBV2
j_call: TRBJ2-3
cdr3_aa: CASSADREPDTQYF
cdr3_nt: TGTGCCAGCAGTGCCGACAGGGAGCCAGATACGCAGTATTTT

clone_size: -
cdr3_length: 13
d_call: -
v_call: TRBV18
j_call: TRBJ2-6
cdr3_aa: CASSPTGANVLTF
cdr3_nt: TGTGCCAGCTCCCCGACTGGGGCCAACGTCCTGACTTTC

clone_size: -
cdr3_length: 12
d_call: -
v_call: TRBV2
j_call: TRBJ1-2
cdr3_aa: CASSSTAYGYTF
cdr3_nt: TGTGCCAGCAGTTCGACAGCTTATGGCTACACCTTC

clone_size: -
cdr3_length: 12
d_call: -
v_call: TRBV4-1
j_call: TRBJ2-7
cdr3_aa: CASSQGGAVQYF
cdr3_nt: TGCGCCAGCAGCCAGGGGGGGGCGGTGCAGTACTTC

clone_size: once
cdr3_length: 13
d_call: -
v_call: TRBV12-3/TRBV12-4
j_call: TRBJ1-5
cdr3_aa: CASSPLEDQPQHF
cdr3_nt: TGTGCCAGCAGCCCCCTCGAAGATCAGCCCCAGCATTTT

clone_size: -
cdr3_length: 19
d_call: TRBD1
v_call: TRBV7-9
j_call: TRBJ1-4
cdr3_aa: CASSLRRRTGEATNEKLFF
cdr3_nt: TGTGCCAGCAGCCTCCGTCGTAGGACAGGGGAGGCAACTAATGAAAAACTGTTTTTT

clone_size: -
cdr3_length: 17
d_call: -
v_call: TRBV5-1
j_call: TRBJ2-1
cdr3_aa: CASSLPDPGDRYNEQFF
cdr3_nt: TGCGCCAGCAGCCTCCCAGATCCCGGGGACCGGTACAATGAGCAGTTCTTC

clone_size: -
cdr3_length: 14
d_call: TRBD1
v_call: TRBV6-5
j_call: TRBJ2-7
cdr3_aa: CASREGTGGYEQYF
cdr3_nt: TGTGCCAGCAGGGAGGGGACAGGGGGCTACGAGCAGTACTTC

clone_size: -
cdr3_length: 11
d_call: -
v_call: TRBV6-5
j_call: TRBJ1-1
cdr3_aa: CASSWETEAFF
cdr3_nt: TGTGCCAGCTCTTGGGAAACAGAAGCTTTCTTT

clone_size: -
cdr3_length: 13
d_call: -
v_call: TRBV2
j_call: TRBJ2-5
cdr3_aa: CASRGVGKETQYF
cdr3_nt: TGTGCCAGCAGAGGGGTGGGTAAGGAGACCCAGTACTTC

clone_size: -
cdr3_length: 13
d_call: TRBD1
v_call: TRBV12-3/TRBV12-4
j_call: TRBJ1-5
cdr3_aa: CASSLTGHQPQHF
cdr3_nt: TGTGCCAGCAGTTTGACAGGGCATCAGCCCCAGCATTTT

clone_size: -
cdr3_length: 15
d_call: TRBD1
v_call: TRBV7-9
j_call: TRBJ1-1
cdr3_aa: CASSSTDRGNTEAFF
cdr3_nt: TGTGCCAGCAGCTCGACCGACAGGGGGAACACTGAAGCTTTCTTT

clone_size: -
cdr3_length: 14
d_call: TRBD1
v_call: TRBV5-1
j_call: TRBJ2-5
cdr3_aa: CASSLIQGGETQYF
cdr3_nt: TGCGCCAGCAGCTTAATACAGGGGGGCGAGACCCAGTACTTC

clone_size: -
cdr3_length: 13
d_call: TRBD1
v_call: TRBV19
j_call: TRBJ1-5
cdr3_aa: CASSLDREQPQHF
cdr3_nt: TGTGCCAGTAGCCTTGACAGGGAACAGCCCCAGCATTTT

clone_size: -
cdr3_length: 12
d_call: -
v_call: TRBV6-2/TRBV6-3
j_call: TRBJ1-2
cdr3_aa: CASSPTVPGYTF
cdr3_nt: TGTGCCAGCAGTCCGACAGTACCTGGCTACACCTTC

clone_size: few
cdr3_length: 15
d_call: TRBD1
v_call: TRBV10-3
j_call: TRBJ2-7
cdr3_aa: CAISESEDRAHEQYF
cdr3_nt: TGTGCCATCAGTGAGTCAGAGGACAGGGCCCACGAGCAGTACTTC

clone_size: -
cdr3_length: 19
d_call: TRBD1
v_call: TRBV15
j_call: TRBJ1-3
cdr3_aa: CATSRYRTGRYFAGNTIYF
cdr3_nt: TGTGCCACCAGCAGATATAGGACAGGGCGGTACTTTGCGGGAAACACCATATATTTT

clone_size: -
cdr3_length: 14
d_call: -
v_call: TRBV5-1
j_call: TRBJ2-7
cdr3_aa: CASSPRVSSYEQYF
cdr3_nt: TGCGCCAGCAGCCCCCGGGTCTCGTCCTACGAGCAGTACTTC

clone_size: -
cdr3_length: 13
d_call: TRBD1
v_call: TRBV2
j_call: TRBJ1-2
cdr3_aa: CASSTTGSYGYTF
cdr3_nt: TGTGCCAGCAGTACGACAGGGAGCTATGGCTACACCTTC

clone_size: -
cdr3_length: 14
d_call: -
v_call: TRBV10-1
j_call: TRBJ1-1
cdr3_aa: CASSKGLPNTEAFF
cdr3_nt: TGCGCCAGCAGCAAAGGACTCCCGAACACTGAAGCTTTCTTT

clone_size: -
cdr3_length: 15
d_call: -
v_call: TRBV18
j_call: TRBJ1-6
cdr3_aa: CASSKGHSANSPLHF
cdr3_nt: TGTGCCAGCTCAAAAGGTCATTCAGCTAATTCACCCCTCCACTTT

clone_size: once
cdr3_length: 14
d_call: -
v_call: TRBV5-1
j_call: TRBJ1-1
cdr3_aa: CASSLVAGDTEAFF
cdr3_nt: TGCGCCAGCAGCTTGGTTGCGGGGGACACTGAAGCTTTCTTT

clone_size: -
cdr3_length: 11
d_call: -
v_call: TRBV12-3/TRBV12-4
j_call: TRBJ2-7
cdr3_aa: CASSFSGEQYF
cdr3_nt: TGTGCCAGCAGTTTTTCCGGCGAGCAGTACTTC

clone_size: -
cdr3_length: 14
d_call: TRBD2
v_call: TRBV5-5
j_call: TRBJ2-7
cdr3_aa: CASSFESGVYEQYF
cdr3_nt: TGTGCCAGCAGCTTTGAGAGCGGGGTTTACGAGCAGTACTTC

clone_size: -
cdr3_length: 12
d_call: -
v_call: TRBV5-1
j_call: TRBJ1-1
cdr3_aa: CASSLGDTEAFF
cdr3_nt: TGCGCCAGCAGCTTAGGGGACACTGAAGCTTTCTTT

clone_size: -
cdr3_length: 13
d_call: -
v_call: TRBV10-2
j_call: TRBJ2-7
cdr3_aa: CASSDSSSYEQYF
cdr3_nt: TGCGCCAGCAGTGACAGTTCCTCCTACGAGCAGTACTTC

clone_size: -
cdr3_length: 14
d_call: -
v_call: TRBV5-1
j_call: TRBJ1-4
cdr3_aa: CASKEGATNEKLFF
cdr3_nt: TGCGCCAGCAAAGAAGGAGCAACTAATGAAAAACTGTTTTTT